This is a list of T cell receptor beta chains from one sample in a study of blood T cells in healthy people across ages. TCRdb called the 5' RACE reads again in MiXCR, with one record for every CDR3 protein. The table lists around 800,000 distinct CDR3 sequences, 25% to 30% of them singletons. These data also featured in a second study, about T cells of mothers and their children.

The sample was blood. The origin of the receptors is a boy aged 10-17 years in good health. Each CDR3 is given with its conserved first and last residue. Fields, in order: D gene, V gene, clone size, J gene, CDR3 DNA, CDR3 protein. A D gene is named only where the DNA matches it firmly. The size of a clone is reported for some rows only, either as once, few or many, or as a class for expanded clones.

D: TRBD1
V: TRBV11-2
size: .
J: TRBJ1-2
DNA: TGTGCCAGCAGCCGGGACAGACAACCGACCTATGGCTACACCTTC
CDR3: CASSRDRQPTYGYTF

D: TRBD2
V: TRBV9
size: few
J: TRBJ2-5
DNA: TGTGCCAGTAGCGGGGCCAGCGGGGTCGAAGAGACCCAGTACTTC
CDR3: CASSGASGVEETQYF

D: TRBD2
V: TRBV12-3/TRBV12-4
size: many
J: TRBJ2-7
DNA: TGTGCCAGCAGTTTGGGGCTAGCGGGGGACGAGCAGTACTTC
CDR3: CASSLGLAGDEQYF

D: .
V: TRBV2
size: few
J: TRBJ2-5
DNA: TGTGCCAGCAGGGCAGGGGAAGGGGCCCGGTACTTC
CDR3: CASRAGEGARYF

D: .
V: TRBV9
size: .
J: TRBJ1-1
DNA: TGTGCCAGCAGCGTAGAGGAATGGAATGAAGCTTTCTTT
CDR3: CASSVEEWNEAFF

D: .
V: TRBV20-1
size: .
J: TRBJ2-1
DNA: TGCAGTGCTATTCCGGTCTGGGCCTCGGTTGGGAATGAGCAGTTCTTC
CDR3: CSAIPVWASVGNEQFF

D: TRBD1
V: TRBV6-6
size: few
J: TRBJ2-5
DNA: TGTGCCAGCAGTCTCCCAGACAGGGGGCAGGCCCAGTACTTC
CDR3: CASSLPDRGQAQYF

D: .
V: TRBV20-1
size: few
J: TRBJ1-4
DNA: TGCAGTGCTTGGACAGCAACTAATGAAAAACTGTTTTTT
CDR3: CSAWTATNEKLFF

D: .
V: TRBV30
size: few
J: TRBJ1-4
DNA: TGTGCCTGGAGACTAGGAGGGCACAATGAAAAACTGTTTTTT
CDR3: CAWRLGGHNEKLFF

D: .
V: TRBV11-1
size: few
J: TRBJ2-5
DNA: TGTGCCAGCAGCTTTAGGCTTGGGACGGATCAAGAGACCCAGTACTTC
CDR3: CASSFRLGTDQETQYF

D: TRBD2
V: TRBV6-1
size: .
J: TRBJ2-5
DNA: TGTGCCAGCAGCGGGGGGGCCTGGGAGACCCAGTACTTC
CDR3: CASSGGAWETQYF

D: .
V: TRBV10-3
size: .
J: TRBJ1-4
DNA: TGTGCCATCAGTGCCATGGGAGAACAAGAAAGACTGTTTTTT
CDR3: CAISAMGEQERLFF

D: .
V: TRBV24-1
size: .
J: TRBJ2-5
DNA: TGTGCCACCAGTGAGGTGGGGCTGTACCAAGAGACCCAGTACTTC
CDR3: CATSEVGLYQETQYF

D: .
V: TRBV7-8
size: .
J: TRBJ2-1
DNA: TGTGCCAGCAGCTTATCGGGCGGAGTGGTTTACAATGAGCAGTTCTTC
CDR3: CASSLSGGVVYNEQFF

D: .
V: TRBV6-5
size: .
J: TRBJ1-1
DNA: TGTGCCAGCAGTTACGACAGCCCCAACATGAACACTGAAGCTTTCTTT
CDR3: CASSYDSPNMNTEAFF

D: .
V: TRBV7-2
size: many
J: TRBJ2-3
DNA: TGTGCCAGCAGCCCAAAAGGAGGGGGGGGCCCCCCAGATACGCAGTATTTT
CDR3: CASSPKGGGGPPDTQYF

D: .
V: TRBV11-2
size: few
J: TRBJ1-1
DNA: TGTGCCAGCAGCTTGGAGCAGTACACTGAAGCTTTCTTT
CDR3: CASSLEQYTEAFF

D: .
V: TRBV5-1
size: few
J: TRBJ2-5
DNA: TGCGCCAGCAGGGACCGTCTGGAAGAGACCCAGTACTTC
CDR3: CASRDRLEETQYF

D: TRBD1
V: TRBV27
size: few
J: TRBJ2-2
DNA: TGTGCCAGCGTAAGACAGGGTGGTACCGGGGAGCTGTTTTTT
CDR3: CASVRQGGTGELFF

D: .
V: TRBV5-1
size: .
J: TRBJ2-2
DNA: TGCGCCAGCAGCTTGGCACCACAGACCACCGGGGAGCTGTTTTTT
CDR3: CASSLAPQTTGELFF

D: .
V: TRBV3-1
size: few
J: TRBJ1-5
DNA: TGTGCCAGCAGCCCCGCCGGGGGGCAGTGGCAGCCCCAGCATTTT
CDR3: CASSPAGGQWQPQHF

D: .
V: TRBV28
size: once
J: TRBJ1-6
DNA: TGTGCCAGCAGCCGACAGGACTATAATTCAACCCTCCACTTT
CDR3: CASSRQDYNSTLHF

D: TRBD1
V: TRBV12-3/TRBV12-4
size: few
J: TRBJ1-5
DNA: TGTGCCAGCAGTTTAGCGGTTGGGGTAGGGGGCCACAATCAGCCCCAGCATTTT
CDR3: CASSLAVGVGGHNQPQHF

D: TRBD1
V: TRBV5-6
size: few
J: TRBJ2-2
DNA: TGTGCCAGCAGCTTGAGGTTACAGGGGGCAAAGACCGGGGAGCTGTTTTTT
CDR3: CASSLRLQGAKTGELFF

D: TRBD1
V: TRBV19
size: .
J: TRBJ1-6
DNA: TGTGCCAGTAGTACAAGACAGGGGAGCTCCTATAATTCACCCCTCCACTTT
CDR3: CASSTRQGSSYNSPLHF

D: .
V: TRBV7-9
size: .
J: TRBJ1-5
DNA: TGTGCCAGCAGCTTAGGAGGGGGGCATCAGCCCCAGCATTTT
CDR3: CASSLGGGHQPQHF

D: .
V: TRBV5-1
size: .
J: TRBJ2-3
DNA: TGCGCCAGCAGCCCGGACAGAAAGACAGATACGCAGTATTTT
CDR3: CASSPDRKTDTQYF

D: .
V: TRBV12-3/TRBV12-4
size: .
J: TRBJ1-2
DNA: TGTGCCAGCAGCACCCCGGGGCCTAGAGGGGGAACCTTC
CDR3: CASSTPGPRGGTF

D: .
V: TRBV6-1
size: .
J: TRBJ1-1
DNA: TGTGCCAGCAGTGAAAGGGGGGCGAACACTGAAGCTTTCTTT
CDR3: CASSERGANTEAFF

D: .
V: TRBV7-2
size: .
J: TRBJ2-1
DNA: TGTGCCAGCAGCTTCCGACGGAGTTTCTACAATGAGCAGTTCTTC
CDR3: CASSFRRSFYNEQFF

D: .
V: TRBV7-3
size: few
J: TRBJ1-5
DNA: TGTGCCAGCAGCACTGGGGGGGATCAGCCCCAGCATTTT
CDR3: CASSTGGDQPQHF

D: TRBD2
V: TRBV12-3/TRBV12-4
size: .
J: TRBJ2-5
DNA: TGTGCCAGCAGTTTAAAGCGGGGGGGCGGGAAGACCCAGTACTTC
CDR3: CASSLKRGGGKTQYF

D: TRBD2
V: TRBV15
size: few
J: TRBJ2-1
DNA: TGTGCCACCAGCAGAGGCTGGGGAGGGCGGAATGAGCAGTTCTTC
CDR3: CATSRGWGGRNEQFF

D: .
V: TRBV5-1
size: few
J: TRBJ1-4
DNA: TGCGCCAGCAGCTTGGTCGGGGGCAGGGATGAAAAACTGTTTTTT
CDR3: CASSLVGGRDEKLFF

D: .
V: TRBV7-3
size: few
J: TRBJ2-3
DNA: TGTGCCAGCAGCCCCGGACAGAGCGCGGATACGCAGTATTTT
CDR3: CASSPGQSADTQYF

D: TRBD1
V: TRBV5-1
size: .
J: TRBJ1-2
DNA: TGCGCCAGCAGCCCAGGTGACAGGGTAATCTATGGCTACACCTTC
CDR3: CASSPGDRVIYGYTF

D: .
V: TRBV30
size: few
J: TRBJ2-5
DNA: TGTGCCTTCTCAGGGGGGGGAGAGACCCAGTACTTC
CDR3: CAFSGGGETQYF

D: .
V: TRBV7-9
size: few
J: TRBJ1-3
DNA: TGTGCCAGCAGCTTAGTATCGGGGACCGCTGGAAACACCATATATTTT
CDR3: CASSLVSGTAGNTIYF

D: .
V: TRBV20-1
size: .
J: TRBJ1-5
DNA: TGCAGTGCACTAAACCCGGTGTTAGGGGTAGGTCAGCCCCAGCATTTT
CDR3: CSALNPVLGVGQPQHF

D: .
V: TRBV6-5
size: few
J: TRBJ2-7
DNA: TGTGCCAGCAGTTACTCGTCTGGACAGTCATACGAGCAGTACTTC
CDR3: CASSYSSGQSYEQYF

D: TRBD1
V: TRBV6-6
size: .
J: TRBJ2-7
DNA: TGTGCCAGCAACCGGGACAGTGTCTACGAGCAGTACTTC
CDR3: CASNRDSVYEQYF

D: TRBD1
V: TRBV6-1
size: few
J: TRBJ1-1
DNA: TGTGCCAGCAGTCAAGGGGGCACGAACACTGAAGCTTTCTTT
CDR3: CASSQGGTNTEAFF

D: .
V: TRBV29-1
size: few
J: TRBJ1-4
DNA: TGCAGCGTTGGAGAGTTGACCGCGACTAATGAAAAACTGTTTTTT
CDR3: CSVGELTATNEKLFF

D: .
V: TRBV7-9
size: few
J: TRBJ1-6
DNA: TGTGCCAGCAGACTTCCGGGTGGACACCTCAATTCACCCCTCCACTTT
CDR3: CASRLPGGHLNSPLHF

D: TRBD1
V: TRBV28
size: few
J: TRBJ1-1
DNA: TGTGCCAGCAGTCCCTCGGACAGGGTGAACACTGAAGCTTTCTTT
CDR3: CASSPSDRVNTEAFF

D: .
V: TRBV5-1
size: .
J: TRBJ1-1
DNA: TGCGCCAGCAGCTTGGCCCAAGGGGCAGGATTGAACACTGAAGCTTTCTTT
CDR3: CASSLAQGAGLNTEAFF

D: .
V: TRBV12-5
size: .
J: TRBJ2-7
DNA: TGTGCTAGTGGTTTGACCCCAGACAGATCACAGTACTTC
CDR3: CASGLTPDRSQYF

D: .
V: TRBV28
size: few
J: TRBJ2-1
DNA: TGTGCCAGCCCGCCTTACTACAATGAGCAGTTCTTC
CDR3: CASPPYYNEQFF

D: TRBD1
V: TRBV20-1
size: .
J: TRBJ2-7
DNA: TGCAGTGCTAGAGATCCACAGGGGTACGAGCAGTACTTC
CDR3: CSARDPQGYEQYF

D: TRBD2
V: TRBV20-1
size: .
J: TRBJ2-1
DNA: TGCAGTGCTAAAAAGACTAGCGGGGGGCGTGAGCAGTTCTTC
CDR3: CSAKKTSGGREQFF

D: TRBD1
V: TRBV6-5
size: few
J: TRBJ2-2
DNA: TGTGCCAGCAGTTACGGGGGACAGGGATCCGGGGAGCTGTTTTTT
CDR3: CASSYGGQGSGELFF

D: .
V: TRBV5-1
size: once
J: TRBJ1-4
DNA: TGCGCCAGCAGCTTGCGGACTAATGAAAAACTGTTTTTT
CDR3: CASSLRTNEKLFF

D: TRBD1
V: TRBV29-1
size: .
J: TRBJ2-4
DNA: TGCAGCGCTGGGACAGACAAAAACATTCAGTACTTC
CDR3: CSAGTDKNIQYF

D: .
V: TRBV11-2
size: .
J: TRBJ2-5
DNA: TGTGCCAGCAGCTTGGGGAATTACCAAGAGACCCAGTACTTC
CDR3: CASSLGNYQETQYF